The 27 T cell receptor beta chains in this list originate from one sample, sequenced in a study of OX40 agonist ivuxolimab in advanced cancers. Profiling relied on immunoSEQ multiplex PCR, and the TCRdb table lists in-frame clones only, not all of them. The profile shows roughly 67,000 clones, roughly 90% of them singletons. The source was CD4+ or CD8+ T cells sorted from blood, collected in a trial of the OX40 agonist ivuxolimab. Receptors were obtained from an adult with an advanced solid tumor such as melanoma, head and neck, liver or kidney cancer.

The rearrangement links TRBV7-6 to TRBJ2-7; 12 bases fit TRBD1. There are 15 residues in the CDR3. The J segment lost 5 bases and the V segment lost 6 bases, leaving 8 bases of the junction unmatched. Germline V lookup: CDR1 SGHVS, CDR2 FNYEAQ. Here the CDR3 reads CASSPGTGGEDEQYF. In DNA form, the CDR3 reads TGTGCCAGCAGTCCCGGGACAGGGGGCGAGGACGAGCAGTACTTC.

Remarks on this clone: Other DNA sequences in this specimen translate into the identical CDR3. The chain couples TRBV6-5 to TRBJ2-2; D perhaps matches TRBD1 (5 bases). The germline CDR1 and CDR2 sequences are MNHEY and SVGAGI. V was trimmed by 2 bases and J by 1 base, leaving 5 bases between them. The CDR3 covers 14 residues. CDR3: CASSYDRNTGELFF. In DNA, the CDR3 is TGTGCCAGCAGTTACGACAGGAACACCGGGGAGCTGTTTTTT.

V usage is TRBV11-2 and J usage is TRBJ1-2, with D perhaps TRBD1 (6 bases). The germline V and J ends were trimmed by 3 bases and 2 bases, with 13 bases remaining between them. The CDR3 is 15 amino acids. The germline V gene has CDR1 SGHAT and CDR2 FQNNGV. The DNA for the CDR3 is TGTGCCAGCAGCTTCCCCTCAGGGGAGAACTATGGCTACACCTTC. This encodes CASSFPSGENYGYTF.

A single count supports this clone. The chain uses TRBV11-2 and TRBJ2-1; D perhaps matches TRBD2 (6 bases). Per germline, CDR1 SGHAT and CDR2 FQNNGV. Trimming took 5 bases from V and 14 from J, leaving 16 bases between them. CDR3 length equals 12 residues. For the CDR3, the DNA is TGTGCCAGCAGCCCCGGGACTCCCTGGAAGTTCTTC. Translating gives CASSPGTPWKFF.

The chain recombines TRBV7-6 with TRBJ2-7, with 12 bases lining up with TRBD1. The CDR3 runs 16 residues. J was trimmed by 5 bases and V by 5 bases; bases with no gene match: 10. In germline, CDR1 is SGHVS, CDR2 FNYEAQ. CDR3 DNA: TGTGCCAGCAGCGCCCTTCCCGGGACAGGGGGCAACGAGCAGTACTTC. Amino acids: CASSALPGTGGNEQYF.

This chain links TRBV6-6 with TRBJ2-7; D remains ambiguous. The CDR3 is made up of 15 amino acids. The V and J ends lost 5 bases and 4 bases respectively, with 18 bases between them. Germline CDR1 and CDR2: MNHNY and SVGAGI (reference sequence). This CDR3 reads CASSPHPLGPYEQYF. The CDR3 nucleotides are TGTGCCAGCAGTCCCCACCCGTTAGGCCCATACGAGCAGTACTTC.

This chain links TRBV7-3 with TRBJ1-4; D is uncertain. Deletions cut 2 bases from V and 0 bases from J, with 7 bases between. The CDR3 has 15 amino acids. Germline lookup yields CDR1 SGHTA and CDR2 FQGTGA. CDR3 nucleotide sequence: TGTGCCAGCAGCTTAGCGGCCGCAACTAATGAAAAACTGTTTTTT. Amino acids: CASSLAAATNEKLFF.

The gene calls are TRBV9 and TRBJ1-2; D gene ambiguous. The CDR3 contains 14 residues. Germline-derived CDR1 and CDR2 are SGDLS and YYNGEE. V was clipped by 1 base and J by 4 bases, with 11 bases between them. The CDR3 loop is CASSVKGEFYGYTF. CDR3 in DNA: TGTGCCAGCAGCGTAAAGGGAGAGTTCTATGGCTACACCTTC. The whole variable domain, filled in from reference TRBV9 and TRBJ1-2, reads DSGVTQTPKHLITATGQRVTLRCSPRSGDLSVYWYQQSLDQGLQFLIQYYNGEERAKGNILERFSAQQFPDLHSELNLSSLELGDSALYFCASSVKGEFYGYTFGSGTRLTVV.

V usage is TRBV10-3 and J usage is TRBJ2-1; 13 nucleotides line up with TRBD2. After removal of 0 bases from V and 9 bases from J, the junction contained 5 bases not matched to a gene. The CDR3 is made up of 16 amino acids. The germline CDR1 and CDR2 sequences are ENHRY and SYGVKD. CDR3 nucleotide sequence: TGTGCCATCAGTGAGTCGGGGACTAGCGGGGAGAGTGAGCAGTTCTTC. It translates to CAISESGTSGESEQFF.

The J gene is TRBJ1-5, the V gene TRBV5-5, with D unresolved. V lost 0 bases and J 0 bases, leaving 7 bases between the germline ends. The CDR3 spans 15 residues. CDR1 SGHKS and CDR2 YYEKEE come from the germline V gene (reference sequence). The CDR3 DNA follows: TGTGCCAGCAGCTTGGATCAGGCTAGCAATCAGCCCCAGCATTTT. Residues: CASSLDQASNQPQHF.

The chain links TRBV5-1 to TRBJ2-1, with 10 bases aligning to TRBD1. The germline V gene has CDR1 SGHRS and CDR2 YFSETQ. CDR3 length: 15 amino acids. After removal of 2 bases from V and 7 bases from J, the junction contained 6 bases not matched to a gene. The CDR3 loop reads CASSFARDRGNEQFF. The CDR3 DNA is TGCGCCAGCAGCTTCGCCCGGGACAGGGGAAATGAGCAGTTCTTC.

This chain links TRBV6-1 with TRBJ2-5; maybe TRBD2 (6 bases). V gave up 3 bases and J gave up 3 bases, with 8 bases separating them. CDR1 is MNHNS and CDR2 is SASEGT in the germline V gene. The CDR3 is made up of 13 amino acids. The CDR3 sequence is CASSESGEETQYF. As DNA, the CDR3 is TGTGCCAGCAGTGAGTCGGGGGAAGAGACCCAGTACTTC.

V is TRBV7-8 and J is TRBJ1-6, with 10 positions matching TRBD1. V gave up 5 bases and J gave up 9 bases; unmatched junction bases: 7. CDR3 length: 15 residues. From germline, CDR1 is SGHVS and CDR2 FQNEAQ. CDR3 region: CASSTDRGPGSPLHF. For the CDR3, the DNA is TGTGCCAGCAGCACCGACAGGGGGCCTGGTTCACCCCTCCACTTT.

This chain connects TRBV11-2 to TRBJ1-2; unclear D gene. There are 15 residues in the CDR3. Trimming shortened V by 5 bases and J by 2 bases, and 15 bases separated the two germline ends. Germline CDR1 is SGHAT and CDR2 is FQNNGV. The CDR3 reads CASSPSGHGNYGYTF. In DNA, the CDR3 is TGTGCCAGCAGCCCTTCCGGGCACGGCAACTATGGCTACACCTTC. Full variable domain (outside the CDR3, taken from reference TRBV11-2 and TRBJ1-2): EAGVAQSPRYKIIEKRQSVAFWCNPISGHATLYWYQQILGQGPKLLIQFQNNGVVDDSQLPKDRFSAERLKGVDSTLKIQPAKLEDSAVYLCASSPSGHGNYGYTFGSGTRLTVV.

This rearrangement joins TRBV5-1 to TRBJ2-4; D gene uncertain. V was shortened by 0 bases and J by 2 bases, with 9 bases between the two germline ends. The CDR3 contains 15 residues. The germline CDR1 and CDR2 sequences are SGHRS and YFSETQ. The CDR3 DNA sequence: TGCGCCAGCAGCTTGGCCGGTGGACCCAAAAACATTCAGTACTTC. It encodes CASSLAGGPKNIQYF.

The chain is built from TRBV9 and TRBJ1-2; TRBD1 matches 8 bases. This CDR3 is built from 18 residues. After removal of 0 bases from V and 8 bases from J, the junction contained 18 bases not matched to a gene. CDR1 and CDR2 from the germline V gene are SGDLS and YYNGEE. The CDR3: CASSVARSPDREGRGYTF. In DNA form, the CDR3 reads TGTGCCAGCAGCGTAGCTCGATCTCCGGACAGGGAGGGTCGGGGCTACACCTTC.

This sequence joins TRBV9 and TRBJ2-3, with 7 bases matching TRBD1. CDR1 and CDR2 (germline): SGDLS, YYNGEE. With 0 bases clipped from V and 3 bases from J, the junction kept 7 bases outside the gene matches. This CDR3 has 16 residues. This chain's CDR3 is CASSVEGGAFTDTQYF. CDR3 nucleotide sequence: TGTGCCAGCAGCGTAGAAGGGGGCGCGTTTACAGATACGCAGTATTTT.

This chain links TRBV21-1 with TRBJ1-2. TRBV21-1 represents a pseudogene. The CDR3 is made up of 17 amino acids. CDR3 in DNA: TGTGCCAGCAGCGCTGACCCGCGGGACCGTATTAACTATGGCTACACCTTC. The encoded protein is CASSADPRDRINYGYTF.

This rearrangement joins TRBV27 to TRBJ1-5, with D maybe TRBD1 (6 bases). In germline, CDR1 is MNHEY, CDR2 SMNVEV (reference sequence). CDR3 length equals 14 residues. Trimming removed 4 bases at V and 0 bases at J, with 7 bases between. The CDR3 bases are TGTGCCAGCAGTTGGGGGCATAGCAATCAGCCCCAGCATTTT. Translation: CASSWGHSNQPQHF.

The chain couples TRBV7-3 to TRBJ1-2; 8 bases align to TRBD1. J lost 6 bases, V lost 4 bases, and 4 bases had no gene match. Germline lookup yields CDR1 SGHTA and CDR2 FQGTGA. CDR3 length equals 13 residues. CDR3 sequence: CASSYGTGNGYTF. The CDR3 bases are TGTGCCAGCAGCTACGGGACAGGAAATGGCTACACCTTC.

In this sample, this clone turned up a few times. The chain couples TRBV2 to TRBJ2-1, with TRBD1 identical over 8 bases. The CDR3 extends over 14 amino acids. The germline V gene encodes CDR1 SNHLY and CDR2 FYNNEI. V lost 1 base to trimming and J lost 12 bases; unmatched junction nucleotides: 8. This CDR3 is CASSEEPQGAGQFF. Here the CDR3 DNA reads TGTGCCAGCAGTGAAGAGCCCCAGGGGGCGGGGCAGTTCTTC.

This chain uses TRBV11-2 with TRBJ2-1, with 11 positions matching TRBD2. The ends lost 1 base at V and 7 bases at J; junction bases unmatched: 3. This CDR3 spans 15 amino acids. Looked up from germline, CDR1 is SGHAT and CDR2 is FQNNGV. For the CDR3, the DNA is TGTGCCAGCAGCTTAGTAGCGGGGGGGTGGAATGAGCAGTTCTTC. Residues: CASSLVAGGWNEQFF.

The rearrangement uses TRBV5-1 and TRBJ1-2, with unresolved D. Trimming pared 2 bases from V and 1 base from J, leaving 9 bases between. CDR3 length: 14 residues. The germline gives CDR1 SGHRS, CDR2 YFSETQ. CDR3 protein: CASSLPDYNYGYTF. CDR3 nucleotide sequence: TGCGCCAGCAGCTTACCAGATTATAACTATGGCTACACCTTC.

The chain couples TRBV15 to TRBJ2-7; no clear D gene. Germline CDR1 LNHNV, CDR2 YYDKDF (reference sequence). This CDR3 spans 14 amino acids. Deletions cut 4 bases from V and 2 bases from J, with 12 bases between. This chain's CDR3 is CATSKGGEAYEQYF. CDR3 nucleotides: TGTGCCACCAGCAAAGGCGGCGAGGCCTACGAGCAGTACTTC.

V usage is TRBV9 and J usage is TRBJ1-6; D unresolved. Trimming cost V 0 bases and J 13 bases, with 14 bases left between them. The CDR3 totals 14 residues. In germline, CDR1 is SGDLS, CDR2 YYNGEE. The CDR3 nucleotides are TGTGCCAGCAGCGTAGCTTCGGACCCCTGGCCCCTCCACTTT. This encodes CASSVASDPWPLHF. Looking up the rest from reference TRBV9 and TRBJ1-6 gives the full variable domain: DSGVTQTPKHLITATGQRVTLRCSPRSGDLSVYWYQQSLDQGLQFLIQYYNGEERAKGNILERFSAQQFPDLHSELNLSSLELGDSALYFCASSVASDPWPLHFGNGTRLTVT.

Here the CDR3 reads CASSIGRGWQNTEAFF. CDR3 in DNA: TGTGCCAGTAGTATAGGAAGGGGGTGGCAGAACACTGAAGCTTTCTTT. The chain employs TRBV19 and TRBJ1-1; maybe TRBD1 (6 bases). V was pared by 1 base and J by 1 base, with 13 bases between. Germline CDR1 LNHDA, CDR2 SQIVND (reference sequence). CDR3 length: 16 amino acids.

V is TRBV6-5 and J is TRBJ2-7; D unclear. CDR1 and CDR2 (germline): MNHEY, SVGAGI. Trimming removed 4 bases from V and 3 bases from J, with 13 bases in between. The CDR3 covers 14 residues. The CDR3 region has the DNA TGTGCCAGCAGTTTCGGACCGACATACTACGAGCAGTACTTC. Protein product: CASSFGPTYYEQYF.